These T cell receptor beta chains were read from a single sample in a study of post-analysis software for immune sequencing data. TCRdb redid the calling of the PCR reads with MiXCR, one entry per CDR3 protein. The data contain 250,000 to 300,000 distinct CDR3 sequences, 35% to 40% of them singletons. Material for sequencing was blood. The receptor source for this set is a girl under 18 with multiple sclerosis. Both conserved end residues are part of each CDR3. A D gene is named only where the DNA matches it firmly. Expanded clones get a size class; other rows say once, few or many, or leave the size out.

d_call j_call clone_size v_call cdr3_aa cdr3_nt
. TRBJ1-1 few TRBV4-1 CASSSLTGMNTEAFF TGCGCCAGCAGCTCGCTGACAGGAATGAACACTGAAGCTTTCTTT
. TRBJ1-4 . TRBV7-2 CASSAPGPSELFF TGTGCCAGCAGCGCTCCGGGACCCTCGGAACTGTTTTTT
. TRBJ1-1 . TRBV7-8 CASSLDRWGTEAFF TGTGCCAGCAGCTTAGATCGGTGGGGCACTGAAGCTTTCTTT
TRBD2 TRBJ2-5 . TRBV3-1 CASSQDTSGWNEQYF TGTGCCAGCAGCCAAGATACTAGCGGTTGGAATGAGCAGTACTTC
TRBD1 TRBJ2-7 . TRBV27 CASSPYRQGTNEQYF TGTGCCAGCAGCCCCTACCGACAGGGTACCAACGAGCAGTACTTC
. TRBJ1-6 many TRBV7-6 CASSDGPPSPLHF TGTGCCAGCAGCGACGGACCGCCTTCACCCCTCCACTTT
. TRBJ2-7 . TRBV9 CASSLEGNSYEQYF TGTGCCAGCAGCTTAGAGGGTAACTCCTACGAGCAGTACTTC
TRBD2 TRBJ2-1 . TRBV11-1 CASSRGGASGDFEEQFF TGTGCCAGCAGCCGAGGTGGGGCTAGCGGGGACTTTGAAGAGCAGTTCTTC
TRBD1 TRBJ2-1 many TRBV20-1 CSASQGGGTGGNNEQFF TGCAGTGCTAGTCAAGGGGGAGGGACAGGGGGGAACAATGAGCAGTTCTTC
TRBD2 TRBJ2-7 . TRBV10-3 CAISGTSATYEQYF TGTGCCATCAGCGGGACTAGCGCTACCTACGAGCAGTACTTC
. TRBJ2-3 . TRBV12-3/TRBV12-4 CASSSRGIADTQYF TGTGCCAGCAGCAGTAGAGGGATAGCAGATACGCAGTATTTT
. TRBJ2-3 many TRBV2 CAIIVVDTQYF TGTGCCATCATAGTGGTCGATACGCAGTATTTT
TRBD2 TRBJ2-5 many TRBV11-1 CASSLPLAEGETQYF TGTGCCAGCAGCTTACCCCTAGCGGAGGGCGAGACCCAGTACTTC
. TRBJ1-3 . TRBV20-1 CSARLSGPNTTYF TGCAGTGCTAGACTGTCGGGGCCCAACACCACATATTTT
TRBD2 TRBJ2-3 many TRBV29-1 CSVEVAGSRTDTQYF TGCAGCGTTGAAGTAGCGGGATCTAGGACAGATACGCAGTATTTT
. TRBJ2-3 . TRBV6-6 CASSRAPGRTSTDTQYF TGTGCCAGCAGTCGGGCGCCCGGACGAACTAGCACAGATACGCAGTATTTT
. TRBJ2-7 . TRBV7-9 CASSLRTGRYEQYF TGTGCCAGCAGCTTAAGGACGGGACGCTACGAGCAGTACTTC
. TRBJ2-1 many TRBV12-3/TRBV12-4 CASKKDRSSYNEQFF TGTGCCAGCAAAAAAGACAGGAGCTCCTACAATGAGCAGTTCTTC
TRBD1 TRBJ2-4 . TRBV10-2 CASSESSGQGAFSTKNIQYF TGCGCCAGCAGTGAGTCCAGCGGACAGGGGGCCTTTTCGACCAAAAACATTCAGTACTTC
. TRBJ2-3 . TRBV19 CASSPGVRVGDTQYF TGTGCCAGTAGCCCCGGAGTGAGGGTTGGAGATACGCAGTATTTT
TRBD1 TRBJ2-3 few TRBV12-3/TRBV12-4 CASTRDRVGADTQYF TGTGCCAGCACCAGAGACAGGGTTGGCGCAGATACGCAGTATTTT
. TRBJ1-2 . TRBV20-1 CSARDRAGSFGYTF TGCAGTGCTAGAGATCGCGCAGGGTCTTTCGGCTACACCTTC
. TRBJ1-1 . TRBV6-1 CASSSQVITEAFF TGTGCCAGCAGTTCACAGGTGATCACTGAAGCTTTCTTT
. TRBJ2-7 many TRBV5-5 CASSLEGGSSYEQYF TGTGCCAGCAGCTTGGAAGGCGGTAGCTCCTACGAGCAGTACTTC
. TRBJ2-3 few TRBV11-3 CASSPGAGSTDTQYF TGTGCCAGCAGTCCCGGGGCAGGGAGTACAGATACGCAGTATTTT
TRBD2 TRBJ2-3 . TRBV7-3 CASSLTASGGTDTQYF TGTGCCAGCAGCTTAACGGCTAGCGGGGGCACAGATACGCAGTATTTT
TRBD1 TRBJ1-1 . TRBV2 CARTSDRDTEAFF TGTGCCAGGACTTCTGACAGGGATACTGAAGCTTTCTTT
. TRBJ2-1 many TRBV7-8 CASSLPGNEQFF TGTGCCAGCAGCTTACCGGGGAATGAGCAGTTCTTC
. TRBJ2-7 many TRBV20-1 CSARGRIDEQYF TGCAGTGCTAGAGGACGGATCGACGAGCAGTACTTC
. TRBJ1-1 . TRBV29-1 CSVALGETYTEAFF TGCAGCGTTGCTCTGGGCGAAACCTACACTGAAGCTTTCTTT
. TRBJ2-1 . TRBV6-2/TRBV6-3 CASSYPTSGYNEQFF TGTGCCAGCAGTTACCCGACTTCAGGGTACAATGAGCAGTTCTTC
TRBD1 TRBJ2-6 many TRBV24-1 CATSDPGTGDSGANVLTF TGTGCCACCAGTGACCCCGGGACAGGAGACTCTGGGGCCAACGTCCTGACTTTC
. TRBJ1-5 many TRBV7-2 CASSLEGAGIRNQPQHF TGTGCCAGCAGCTTAGAAGGGGCAGGGATACGCAATCAGCCCCAGCATTTT
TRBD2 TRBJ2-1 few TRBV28 CASSTLGTSGYNEQFF TGTGCCAGCAGCACCCTCGGGACTAGCGGATACAATGAGCAGTTCTTC
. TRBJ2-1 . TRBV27 CASRAGWGNEQFF TGTGCCAGCAGGGCTGGGTGGGGAAATGAGCAGTTCTTC
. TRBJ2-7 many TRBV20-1 CSARGDSAYEQYF TGCAGTGCTAGAGGGGACTCCGCCTACGAGCAGTACTTC
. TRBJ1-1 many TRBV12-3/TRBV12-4 CASSLTGPTEAFF TGTGCCAGCAGTTTGACGGGTCCCACTGAAGCTTTCTTT
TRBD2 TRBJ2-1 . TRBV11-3 CASSLSPGGNEQFF TGTGCCAGCAGCTTATCCCCGGGGGGCAATGAGCAGTTCTTC
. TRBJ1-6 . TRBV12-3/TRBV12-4 CASSLGRNSPLHF TGTGCCAGCAGTTTAGGGAGGAATTCGCCCCTCCACTTT
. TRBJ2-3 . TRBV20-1 CSAIRRRADTQYF TGCAGTGCCATCCGGAGGAGGGCAGATACGCAGTATTTT
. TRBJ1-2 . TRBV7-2 CASSLVPENYGYTF TGTGCCAGCAGCTTAGTGCCGGAGAACTATGGCTACACCTTC
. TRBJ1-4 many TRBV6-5 CASSYTSVLGSNEKLFF TGTGCCAGCAGTTACACCTCCGTGCTGGGGTCTAATGAAAAACTGTTTTTT
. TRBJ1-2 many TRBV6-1 CASSEGLYGYTF TGTGCCAGCAGTGAGGGGCTCTATGGCTACACCTTC
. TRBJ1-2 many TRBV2 CASSGQSNYGYTF TGTGCCAGCAGCGGACAGTCTAACTATGGCTACACCTTC
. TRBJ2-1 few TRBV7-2 CASSWRPGSNEQFF TGTGCCAGCAGCTGGCGACCCGGGAGCAATGAGCAGTTCTTC
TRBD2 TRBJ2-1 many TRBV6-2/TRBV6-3 CASSRRRGLAGENEQFF TGTGCCAGCAGTCGGCGCCGTGGACTAGCGGGGGAAAATGAGCAGTTCTTC
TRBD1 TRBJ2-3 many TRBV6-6 CASSLQGSRTDTQYF TGTGCCAGCAGCCTACAGGGGTCTCGCACAGATACGCAGTATTTT